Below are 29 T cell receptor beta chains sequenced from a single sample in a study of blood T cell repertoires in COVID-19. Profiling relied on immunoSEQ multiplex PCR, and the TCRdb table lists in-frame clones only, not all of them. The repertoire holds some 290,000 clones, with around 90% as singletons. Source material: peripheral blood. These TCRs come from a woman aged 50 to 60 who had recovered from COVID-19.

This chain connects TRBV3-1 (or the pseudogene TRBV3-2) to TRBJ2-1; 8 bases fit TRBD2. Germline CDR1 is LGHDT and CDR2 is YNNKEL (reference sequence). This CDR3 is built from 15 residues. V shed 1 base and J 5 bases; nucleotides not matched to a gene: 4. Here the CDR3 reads CASSQAGGLDNEQFF. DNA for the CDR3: TGTGCCAGCAGCCAAGCGGGGGGGCTGGACAATGAGCAGTTCTTC.

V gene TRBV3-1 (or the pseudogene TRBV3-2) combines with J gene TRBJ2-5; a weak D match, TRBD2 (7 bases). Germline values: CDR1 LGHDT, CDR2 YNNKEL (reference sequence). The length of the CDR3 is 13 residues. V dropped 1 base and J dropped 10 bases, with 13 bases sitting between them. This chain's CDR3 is CASSQGQGGVQYF. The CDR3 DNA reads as TGTGCCAGCAGCCAAGGGCAAGGGGGGGTCCAGTACTTC.

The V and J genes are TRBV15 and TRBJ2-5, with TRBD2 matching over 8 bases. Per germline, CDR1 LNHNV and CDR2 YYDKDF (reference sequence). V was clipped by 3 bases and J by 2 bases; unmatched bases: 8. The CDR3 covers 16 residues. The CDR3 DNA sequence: TGTGCCACCAGCAGGACCAGCGGGAGAAGGCAAGAGACCCAGTACTTC. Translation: CATSRTSGRRQETQYF.

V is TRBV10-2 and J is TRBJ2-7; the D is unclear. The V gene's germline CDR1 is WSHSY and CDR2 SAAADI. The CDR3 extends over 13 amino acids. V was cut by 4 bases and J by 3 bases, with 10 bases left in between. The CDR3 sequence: CASSVAVFYEQYF. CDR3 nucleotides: TGCGCCAGCAGTGTGGCGGTTTTCTACGAGCAGTACTTC.

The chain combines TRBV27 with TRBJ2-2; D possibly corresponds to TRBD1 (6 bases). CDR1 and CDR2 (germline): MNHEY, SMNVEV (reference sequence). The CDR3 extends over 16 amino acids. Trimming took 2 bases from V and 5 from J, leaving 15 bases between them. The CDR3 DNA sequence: TGTGCCAGCAGTTTACCCTTAGTGGGGGCGACCGGGGAGCTGTTTTTT. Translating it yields CASSLPLVGATGELFF.

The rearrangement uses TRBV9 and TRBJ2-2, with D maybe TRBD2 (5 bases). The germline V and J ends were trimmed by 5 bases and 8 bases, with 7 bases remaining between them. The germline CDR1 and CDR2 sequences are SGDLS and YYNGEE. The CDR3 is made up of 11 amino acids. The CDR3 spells CASRPGGELFF. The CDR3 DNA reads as TGTGCCAGCAGGCCGGGGGGGGAGCTGTTTTTT.

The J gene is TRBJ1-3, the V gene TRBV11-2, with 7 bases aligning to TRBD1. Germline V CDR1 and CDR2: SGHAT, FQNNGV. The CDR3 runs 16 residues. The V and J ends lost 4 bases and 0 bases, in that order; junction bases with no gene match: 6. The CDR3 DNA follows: TGTGCCAGCAGCTGGGACAGCCGAAGCTCTGGAAACACCATATATTTT. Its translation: CASSWDSRSSGNTIYF.

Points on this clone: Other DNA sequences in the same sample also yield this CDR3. CDR3 residues: CASSSRGPETQYF. CDR3 sequence (DNA): TGTGCCAGCAGCTCTAGGGGGCCTGAGACCCAGTACTTC. V is TRBV7-9 and J is TRBJ2-5; 7 bases are shared with TRBD1. Germline CDR1 reads SEHNR; CDR2 reads FQNEAQ (reference sequence). CDR3 size: 13 residues. The V gene end was trimmed by 4 bases and the J gene end by 5 bases; junction bases not matched to a gene: 4.

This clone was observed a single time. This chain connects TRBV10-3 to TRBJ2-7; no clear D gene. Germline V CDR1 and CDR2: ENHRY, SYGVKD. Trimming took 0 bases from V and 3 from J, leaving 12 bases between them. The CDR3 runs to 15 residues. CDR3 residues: CAISESAINLYEQYF. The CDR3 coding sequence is TGTGCCATCAGTGAGTCGGCCATAAACCTCTACGAGCAGTACTTC.

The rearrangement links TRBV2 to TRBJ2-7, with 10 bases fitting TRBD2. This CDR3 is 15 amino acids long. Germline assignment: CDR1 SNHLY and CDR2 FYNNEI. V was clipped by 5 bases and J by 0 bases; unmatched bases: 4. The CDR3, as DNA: TGTGCCAGCAGTTCTAGCGGGGGACCCTCCTACGAGCAGTACTTC. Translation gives CASSSSGGPSYEQYF.

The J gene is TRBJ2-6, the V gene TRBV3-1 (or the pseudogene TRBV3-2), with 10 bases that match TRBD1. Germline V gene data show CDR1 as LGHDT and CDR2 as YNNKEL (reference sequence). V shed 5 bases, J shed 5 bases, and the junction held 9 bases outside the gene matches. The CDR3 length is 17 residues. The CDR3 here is CASSTPGTGDRANVLTF. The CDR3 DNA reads TGTGCCAGCAGCACCCCCGGGACAGGGGATCGGGCCAACGTCCTGACTTTC.

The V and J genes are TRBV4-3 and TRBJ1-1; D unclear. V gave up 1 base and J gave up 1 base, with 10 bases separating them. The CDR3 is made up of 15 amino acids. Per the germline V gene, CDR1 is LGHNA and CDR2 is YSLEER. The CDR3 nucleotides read TGCGCCAGCAGCCAAGGGCGAACGGGGAACACTGAAGCTTTCTTT. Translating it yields CASSQGRTGNTEAFF.

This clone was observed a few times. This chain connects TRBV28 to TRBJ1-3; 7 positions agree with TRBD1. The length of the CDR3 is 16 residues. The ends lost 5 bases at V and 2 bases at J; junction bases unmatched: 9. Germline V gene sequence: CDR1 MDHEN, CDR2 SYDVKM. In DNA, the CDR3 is TGTGCCAGCAGTCCCCCGGACAGGATGGCTGGAAACACCATATATTTT. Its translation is CASSPPDRMAGNTIYF. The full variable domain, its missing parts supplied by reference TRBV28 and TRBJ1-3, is DVKVTQSSRYLVKRTGEKVFLECVQDMDHENMFWYRQDPGLGLRLIYFSYDVKMKEKGDIPEGYSVSREKKERFSLILESASTNQTSMYLCASSPPDRMAGNTIYFGEGSWLTVV.

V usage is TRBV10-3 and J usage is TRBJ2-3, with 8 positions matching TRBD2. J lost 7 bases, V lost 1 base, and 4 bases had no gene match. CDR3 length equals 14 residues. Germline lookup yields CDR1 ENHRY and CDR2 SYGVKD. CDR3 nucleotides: TGTGCCATCAGTGAGTTGGCGGGGGGAAATACGCAGTATTTT. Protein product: CAISELAGGNTQYF.

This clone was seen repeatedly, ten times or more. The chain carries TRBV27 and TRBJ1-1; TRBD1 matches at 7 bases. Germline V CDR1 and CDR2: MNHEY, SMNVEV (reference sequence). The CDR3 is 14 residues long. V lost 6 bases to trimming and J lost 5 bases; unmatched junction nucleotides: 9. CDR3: CASRSIDRVTEAFF. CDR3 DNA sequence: TGTGCCAGCAGATCTATCGACAGGGTTACTGAAGCTTTCTTT.

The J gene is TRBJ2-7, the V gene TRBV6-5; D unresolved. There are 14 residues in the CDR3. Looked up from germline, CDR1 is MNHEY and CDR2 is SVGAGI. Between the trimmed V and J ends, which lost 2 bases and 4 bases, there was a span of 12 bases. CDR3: CASSYAESYYEQYF. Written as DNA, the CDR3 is TGTGCCAGCAGTTACGCGGAATCTTATTACGAGCAGTACTTC.

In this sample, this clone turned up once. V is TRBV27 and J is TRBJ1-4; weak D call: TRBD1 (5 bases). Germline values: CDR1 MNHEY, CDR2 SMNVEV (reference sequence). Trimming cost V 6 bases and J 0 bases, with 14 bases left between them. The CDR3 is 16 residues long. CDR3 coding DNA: TGTGCCAGCAGAACATGGTTCAGGGCAACTAATGAAAAACTGTTTTTT. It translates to CASRTWFRATNEKLFF.

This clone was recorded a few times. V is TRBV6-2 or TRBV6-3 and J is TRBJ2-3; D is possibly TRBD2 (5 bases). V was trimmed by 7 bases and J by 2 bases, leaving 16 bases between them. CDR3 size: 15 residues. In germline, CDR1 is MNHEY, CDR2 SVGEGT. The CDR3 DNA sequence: TGTGCCAGCAACCCCACACCGAGGGCCACAGATACGCAGTATTTT. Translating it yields CASNPTPRATDTQYF.

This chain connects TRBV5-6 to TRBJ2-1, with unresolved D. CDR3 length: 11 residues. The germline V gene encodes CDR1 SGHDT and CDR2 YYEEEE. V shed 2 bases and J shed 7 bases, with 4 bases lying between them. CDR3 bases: TGTGCCAGCAGCTTAGCAAATGAGCAGTTCTTC. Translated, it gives CASSLANEQFF.

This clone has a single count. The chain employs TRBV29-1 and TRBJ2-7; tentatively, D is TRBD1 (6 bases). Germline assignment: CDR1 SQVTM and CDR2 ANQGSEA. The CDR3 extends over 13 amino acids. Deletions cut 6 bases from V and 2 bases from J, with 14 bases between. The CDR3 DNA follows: TGCAGCGTCTGGACAGATACTACCTACGAGCAGTACTTC. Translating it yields CSVWTDTTYEQYF.

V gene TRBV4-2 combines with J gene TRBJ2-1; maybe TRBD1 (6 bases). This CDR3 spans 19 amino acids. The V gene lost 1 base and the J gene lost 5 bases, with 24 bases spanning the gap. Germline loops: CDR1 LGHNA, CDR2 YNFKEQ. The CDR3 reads CASSQVLGWQGSTHNEQFF. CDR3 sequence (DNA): TGTGCCAGCAGCCAAGTTCTCGGGTGGCAGGGGAGTACCCACAATGAGCAGTTCTTC.

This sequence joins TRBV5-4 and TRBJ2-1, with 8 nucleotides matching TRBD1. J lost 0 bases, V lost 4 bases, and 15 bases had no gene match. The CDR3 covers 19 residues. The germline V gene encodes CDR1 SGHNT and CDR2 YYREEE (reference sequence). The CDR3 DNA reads TGTGCCAGCAGCAGGCGCGGACAGGGCCGCCTTAGCTCCTACAATGAGCAGTTCTTC. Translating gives CASSRRGQGRLSSYNEQFF.

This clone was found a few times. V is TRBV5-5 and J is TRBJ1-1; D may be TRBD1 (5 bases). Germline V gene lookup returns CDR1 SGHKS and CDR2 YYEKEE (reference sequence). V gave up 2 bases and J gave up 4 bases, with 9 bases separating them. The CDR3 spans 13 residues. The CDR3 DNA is TGTGCCAGCAGCTTAAGGGGCAGCACTGAAGCTTTCTTT. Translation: CASSLRGSTEAFF.

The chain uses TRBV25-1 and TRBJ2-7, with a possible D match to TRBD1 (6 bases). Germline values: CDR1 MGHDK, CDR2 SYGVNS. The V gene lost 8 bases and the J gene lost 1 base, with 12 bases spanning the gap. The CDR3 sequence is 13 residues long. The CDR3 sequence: CASQLGQSYEQYF. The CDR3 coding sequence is TGTGCCAGCCAACTTGGACAGTCCTACGAGCAGTACTTC.

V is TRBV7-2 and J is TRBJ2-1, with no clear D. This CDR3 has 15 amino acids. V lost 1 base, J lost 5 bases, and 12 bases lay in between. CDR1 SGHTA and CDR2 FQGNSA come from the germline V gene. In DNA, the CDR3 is TGTGCCAGCAGCTTAGTAGTAGCAGCCCACAATGAGCAGTTCTTC. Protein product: CASSLVVAAHNEQFF.

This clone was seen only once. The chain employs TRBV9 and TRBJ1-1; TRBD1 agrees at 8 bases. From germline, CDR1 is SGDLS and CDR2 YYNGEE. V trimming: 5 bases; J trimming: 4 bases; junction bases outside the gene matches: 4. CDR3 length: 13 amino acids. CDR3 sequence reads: CASSSTGGTEAFF. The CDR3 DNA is TGTGCCAGCAGTTCTACAGGGGGCACTGAAGCTTTCTTT.

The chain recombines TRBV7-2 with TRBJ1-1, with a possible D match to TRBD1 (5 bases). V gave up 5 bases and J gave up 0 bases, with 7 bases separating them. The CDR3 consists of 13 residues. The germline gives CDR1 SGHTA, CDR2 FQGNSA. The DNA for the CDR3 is TGTGCCAGCAGCCAACAGGTGAACACTGAAGCTTTCTTT. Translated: CASSQQVNTEAFF.

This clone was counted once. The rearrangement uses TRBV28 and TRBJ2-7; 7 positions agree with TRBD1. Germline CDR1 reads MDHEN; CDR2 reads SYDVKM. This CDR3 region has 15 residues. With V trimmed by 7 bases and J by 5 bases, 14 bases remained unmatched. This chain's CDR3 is CASTPVDRSGHEQYF. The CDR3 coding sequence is TGTGCCAGCACTCCCGTGGACAGGTCGGGCCACGAGCAGTACTTC.

CDR3 region: CASSLRGGRPNEKLFF. CDR3 nucleotide sequence: TGTGCCAGCAGCTTACGGGGGGGAAGGCCCAATGAAAAACTGTTTTTT. J is TRBJ1-4 and V is TRBV7-9; D is possibly TRBD1 (5 bases). The CDR3 contains 16 residues. The germline CDR1 and CDR2 sequences are SEHNR and FQNEAQ (reference sequence). V was clipped by 2 bases and J by 5 bases, with 15 bases between them. Full variable domain (missing parts from reference TRBV7-9 and TRBJ1-4): DTGVSQNPRHKITKRGQNVTFRCDPISEHNRLYWYRQTLGQGPEFLTYFQNEAQLEKSRLLSDRFSAERPKGSFSTLEIQRTEQGDSAMYLCASSLRGGRPNEKLFFGSGTQLSVL.